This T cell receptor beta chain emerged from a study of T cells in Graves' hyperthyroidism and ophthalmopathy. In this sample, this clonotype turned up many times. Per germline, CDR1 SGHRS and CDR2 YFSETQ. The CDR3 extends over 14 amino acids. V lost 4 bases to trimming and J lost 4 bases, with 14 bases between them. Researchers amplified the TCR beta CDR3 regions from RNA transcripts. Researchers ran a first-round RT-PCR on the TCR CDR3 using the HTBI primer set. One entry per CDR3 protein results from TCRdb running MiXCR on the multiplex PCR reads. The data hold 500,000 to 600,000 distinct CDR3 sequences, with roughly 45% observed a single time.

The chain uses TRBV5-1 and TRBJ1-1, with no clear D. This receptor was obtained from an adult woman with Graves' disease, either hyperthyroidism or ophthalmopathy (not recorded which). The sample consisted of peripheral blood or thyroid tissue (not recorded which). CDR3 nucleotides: TGCGCCAGCAGCGACGTGAAAGGGAGCACTGAAGCTTTCTTT. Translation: CASSDVKGSTEAFF.